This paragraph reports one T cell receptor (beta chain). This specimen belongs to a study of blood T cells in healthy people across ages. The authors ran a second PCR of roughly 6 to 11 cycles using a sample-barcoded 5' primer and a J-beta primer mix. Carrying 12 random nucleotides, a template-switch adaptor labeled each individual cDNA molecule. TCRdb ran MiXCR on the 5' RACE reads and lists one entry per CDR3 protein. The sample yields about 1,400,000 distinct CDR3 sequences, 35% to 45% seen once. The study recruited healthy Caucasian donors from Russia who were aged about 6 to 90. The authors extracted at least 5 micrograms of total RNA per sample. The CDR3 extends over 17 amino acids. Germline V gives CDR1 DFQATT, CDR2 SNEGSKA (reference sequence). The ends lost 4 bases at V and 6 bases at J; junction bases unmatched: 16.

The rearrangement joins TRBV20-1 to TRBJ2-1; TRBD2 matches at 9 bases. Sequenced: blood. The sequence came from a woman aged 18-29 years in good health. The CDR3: CSATHGSGGLLGNEQFF. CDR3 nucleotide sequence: TGCAGTGCTACCCATGGGAGCGGGGGGCTCTTAGGCAATGAGCAGTTCTTC.